The 11 T cell receptor beta chains below were found in one sample sequenced in a study of blood T cell repertoires in COVID-19. TCRdb's copy holds only in-frame clones and misses some; the assay was immunoSEQ multiplex PCR. Of some 210,000 clones in the sample, 81% were seen once. The sequencing input was PBMCs or T cells enriched from blood (not recorded which). These TCRs come from a man in his forties who had recovered from COVID-19.

This clone was observed a handful of times. This sequence joins TRBV6-5 and TRBJ2-5; D is undetermined. CDR1 is MNHEY, CDR2 SVGAGI, per germline. Between the trimmed V and J ends, which lost 2 bases and 5 bases, there was a span of 9 bases. This CDR3 region has 13 residues. CDR3 sequence (DNA): TGTGCCAGCAGTTACAGCTCCGGGGAGACCCAGTACTTC. Its translation: CASSYSSGETQYF.

The rearrangement uses TRBV23-1 and TRBJ1-1; unclear D gene. TRBV23-1 is classed as an ORF, of uncertain function. Between the trimmed V and J ends, which lost 1 base and 0 bases, there was a span of 9 bases. The CDR3 sequence is 15 residues long. As DNA, the CDR3 is TGCGCCAGCAGTCAATGTGGGGAGATGAACACTGAAGCTTTCTTT. It specifies CASSQCGEMNTEAFF.

This clone is a singleton in its sample. The chain couples TRBV5-4 to TRBJ2-3; 8 positions agree with TRBD2. The junction had 13 bases not matched to a gene; V was cut back by 4 bases and J by 6 bases. The CDR3 spans 16 residues. Germline loops: CDR1 SGHNT, CDR2 YYREEE (reference sequence). CDR3 sequence: CASSLLSGAQVDTQYF. In nucleotides, the CDR3 is TGTGCCAGCAGCCTACTTAGCGGGGCCCAAGTGGATACGCAGTATTTT.

The J gene is TRBJ2-4, the V gene TRBV4-1, with 8 bases identical to TRBD1. CDR3 length equals 17 residues. Unmatched junction bases numbered 11, after V lost 4 bases and J lost 3 bases. Germline-derived CDR1 and CDR2 are MGHRA and YSYEKL. Here the CDR3 reads CASSPDITGTGKNIQYF. The CDR3 DNA is TGCGCCAGCAGCCCGGATATCACCGGGACAGGCAAAAACATTCAGTACTTC.

V usage is TRBV7-9 and J usage is TRBJ2-5; D perhaps matches TRBD2 (5 bases). The germline CDR1 and CDR2 sequences are SEHNR and FQNEAQ (reference sequence). The CDR3 is 13 amino acids. The V gene lost 10 bases and the J gene lost 5 bases, with 17 bases spanning the gap. The CDR3 here is CATAGPGEETQYF. CDR3 sequence (DNA): TGTGCCACCGCGGGCCCCGGAGAGGAGACCCAGTACTTC.

V usage is TRBV30 and J usage is TRBJ1-3, with D possibly TRBD1 on 5 matching bases. The CDR3 sequence is 13 residues long. V was trimmed by 5 bases and J by 0 bases, leaving 8 bases between them. The germline gives CDR1 GTSNPN, CDR2 SVGIG (reference sequence). CDR3 amino acids: CAWGQSSGNTIYF. In DNA, the CDR3 is TGTGCCTGGGGACAAAGCTCTGGAAACACCATATATTTT.

The V gene is TRBV19, the J gene TRBJ1-2, with D possibly being TRBD1 (5 bases). Trimming shortened V by 5 bases and J by 6 bases, and 16 bases separated the two germline ends. The CDR3 is made up of 14 amino acids. The germline V gene encodes CDR1 LNHDA and CDR2 SQIVND (reference sequence). Here the CDR3 DNA reads TGTGCCAGTAGTCCGGGACTGGGGGTCGATGGCTACACCTTC. Residues: CASSPGLGVDGYTF.

This clone occurred once. V usage is TRBV5-1 and J usage is TRBJ2-2, with 8 nucleotides matching TRBD1. Germline lookup yields CDR1 SGHRS and CDR2 YFSETQ. CDR3 length: 15 amino acids. V lost 4 bases and J lost 2; bases outside the gene matches: 4. DNA for the CDR3: TGCGCCAGCAGCACCGGACAGGGAAACACCGGGGAGCTGTTTTTT. It translates to CASSTGQGNTGELFF. The full variable domain, its missing parts supplied by reference TRBV5-1 and TRBJ2-2, is KAGVTQTPRYLIKTRGQQVTLSCSPISGHRSVSWYQQTPGQGLQFLFEYFSETQRNKGNFPGRFSGRQFSNSRSEMNVSTLELGDSALYLCASSTGQGNTGELFFGEGSRLTVL.

This chain connects TRBV10-3 to TRBJ1-1; D not certain. The ends were cut back, 8 bases at V and 3 bases at J, with 13 bases in the middle. There are 13 residues in the CDR3. Germline CDR1 and CDR2: ENHRY and SYGVKD. CDR3: CAIRMRLDTEAFF. CDR3 DNA: TGTGCCATCCGAATGCGGTTGGACACTGAAGCTTTCTTT.

The gene calls are TRBV6-5 and TRBJ1-1; 7 bases match TRBD1. The CDR3 is made up of 13 amino acids. After removal of 6 bases from V and 4 bases from J, the junction contained 5 bases not matched to a gene. CDR1 is MNHEY, CDR2 SVGAGI, per germline. CDR3 residues: CASRAQGFTEAFF. Here the CDR3 DNA reads TGTGCCAGCAGGGCACAGGGGTTCACTGAAGCTTTCTTT.

This clone turned up a few times. The chain couples TRBV30 to TRBJ2-1; 11 nucleotides match TRBD2. The trim removed 2 bases at V and 8 bases at J, leaving 8 bases unmatched. This CDR3 is 15 amino acids long. CDR1 is GTSNPN, CDR2 SVGIG, per germline (reference sequence). CDR3 sequence: CAWSLTSGSSYEQFF. The CDR3 DNA follows: TGTGCCTGGAGTCTTACTAGCGGGAGTAGCTATGAGCAGTTCTTC.